The 22 T cell receptor beta chains listed next were all sequenced from one sample in a study of blood T cell repertoires in COVID-19. Data came from immunoSEQ multiplex PCR; TCRdb stores just in-frame clones and leaves some out. This table holds around 120,000 clones, roughly 90% found once. Sample: PBMCs or T cells enriched from blood (not recorded which). Receptors were obtained from a woman between 50 and 59 years old who had recovered from COVID-19.

This clone was detected a few times. The rearrangement uses TRBV29-1 and TRBJ2-5; D is possibly TRBD2 (6 bases). The CDR3 has 13 amino acids. The ends were cut back, 6 bases at V and 5 bases at J, with 16 bases in the middle. Germline CDR1 is SQVTM and CDR2 is ANQGSEA. CDR3 in DNA: TGCAGCGTCAACCGCGGGGCGGGGGAGACCCAGTACTTC. As protein: CSVNRGAGETQYF.

V gene TRBV10-3 combines with J gene TRBJ1-1; 9 positions match TRBD1. The CDR3 contains 13 residues. V lost 6 bases to trimming and J lost 5 bases; unmatched junction nucleotides: 4. Germline values: CDR1 ENHRY, CDR2 SYGVKD. Written as DNA, the CDR3 is TGTGCCATCAGGGGACAGGGAGGGACTGAAGCTTTCTTT. Translating gives CAIRGQGGTEAFF.

This sequence joins TRBV29-1 and TRBJ2-7; 7 nucleotides line up with TRBD1. The CDR3 loop spans 13 amino acids. The J segment lost 3 bases and the V segment lost 3 bases, leaving 5 bases of the junction unmatched. Germline-derived CDR1 and CDR2 are SQVTM and ANQGSEA. The CDR3 DNA follows: TGCAGCGTTGAGTTACAGGGGTTCTACGAGCAGTACTTC. Amino acids: CSVELQGFYEQYF.

This sequence joins TRBV12-3 or TRBV12-4 and TRBJ1-1, with no clear D. Deletions cut 6 bases from V and 1 base from J, with 9 bases between. The CDR3 is made up of 13 amino acids. The CDR3 region has the DNA TGTGCCAGCAGATCACAGACGAACACTGAAGCTTTCTTT. It codes for CASRSQTNTEAFF.

This chain joins TRBV10-3 and TRBJ1-1, with D possibly matching TRBD1 (5 bases). CDR1 is ENHRY and CDR2 is SYGVKD in the germline V gene. V was trimmed by 4 bases and J by 5 bases, leaving 11 bases between them. CDR3 length: 13 residues. The CDR3 sequence: CAISVREGTEAFF. For the CDR3, the DNA is TGTGCCATCAGTGTCAGGGAGGGTACTGAAGCTTTCTTT.

The sample holds one count of this clone. The rearrangement uses TRBV6-1 and TRBJ2-6; D might be TRBD1 (5 bases). The V gene's germline CDR1 is MNHNS and CDR2 SASEGT. This CDR3 has 16 amino acids. Trimming shortened V by 3 bases and J by 1 base, and 10 bases separated the two germline ends. The DNA for the CDR3 is TGTGCCAGCAGTGACAGGGTCGGGTCTGGGGCCAACGTCCTGACTTTC. Residues: CASSDRVGSGANVLTF.

This clone was seen once. V is TRBV7-2 and J is TRBJ2-3, with 9 bases fitting TRBD1. Germline V gene sequence: CDR1 SGHTA, CDR2 FQGNSA. The CDR3 sequence is 16 residues long. The trim removed 1 base at V and 4 bases at J, leaving 6 bases unmatched. The CDR3 bases are TGTGCCAGCAGCTTAGTAGGAACAGGGGGCTCAGATACGCAGTATTTT. It specifies CASSLVGTGGSDTQYF.

This clone has a handful of counts. The chain joins TRBV7-9 to TRBJ1-1; no reliable D call. CDR1 and CDR2 from the germline V gene are SEHNR and FQNEAQ (reference sequence). CDR3 length: 13 amino acids. Trimming stripped 4 bases from V and 1 base from J, with 7 bases between. CDR3 protein: CASSSSGNTEAFF. CDR3 DNA: TGTGCCAGCAGCTCCAGTGGGAACACTGAAGCTTTCTTT.

The V and J genes are TRBV12-2 and TRBJ2-5; the table's D gene call, TRBD1, was not cross checked with the DNA. TRBV12-2 is a pseudogene segment. CDR3 size: 16 residues. The CDR3 is CASRLAAGHSQETQYF. CDR3 bases: TGTGCAAGTCGCTTAGCGGCCGGACACTCACAAGAGACCCAGTACTTC.

The V and J genes are TRBV5-1 and TRBJ1-4, with unresolved D. The V end was cut by 1 base, the J end by 5 bases, with 15 bases between. The germline gives CDR1 SGHRS, CDR2 YFSETQ. This CDR3 spans 16 amino acids. Here the CDR3 DNA reads TGCGCCAGCAGCTTGCCCACCGGGGAGATCAATGAAAAACTGTTTTTT. The encoded protein is CASSLPTGEINEKLFF.

This sequence joins TRBV6-5 and TRBJ1-1; D uncertain. Deletions cut 2 bases from V and 0 bases from J, with 10 bases between. CDR3 length: 15 amino acids. Germline loops: CDR1 MNHEY, CDR2 SVGAGI. CDR3 in amino acids: CASSYDIRLNTEAFF. CDR3 nucleotide sequence: TGTGCCAGCAGTTACGATATTAGATTGAACACTGAAGCTTTCTTT.

The chain uses TRBV19 and TRBJ2-3; 7 bases map to TRBD2. The CDR3 covers 14 residues. The V gene end was trimmed by 6 bases and the J gene end by 1 base; junction bases not matched to a gene: 4. Germline V CDR1 and CDR2: LNHDA, SQIVND (reference sequence). CDR3 sequence reads: CASSMSGGTDTQYF. DNA of the CDR3: TGTGCCAGTAGCATGAGCGGGGGCACAGATACGCAGTATTTT.

The CDR3 DNA follows: TGCGCCAGCAGTTTTGACAGGGGTAACTATGGCTACACCTTC. Its protein product is CASSFDRGNYGYTF. This sequence joins TRBV5-1 and TRBJ1-2, with TRBD1 matching over 8 bases. CDR1 and CDR2 (germline): SGHRS, YFSETQ. The trim removed 5 bases at V and 1 base at J, leaving 4 bases unmatched. The CDR3 loop spans 14 amino acids.

This rearrangement joins TRBV3-1 (or the pseudogene TRBV3-2) to TRBJ2-7; D remains ambiguous. Trimming left V 0 bases short and J 2 bases short, with 11 bases between. Germline CDR1 LGHDT, CDR2 YNNKEL (reference sequence). This CDR3 has 15 residues. The CDR3 loop is CASSQDQTPPYEQYF. CDR3 bases: TGTGCCAGCAGCCAAGATCAGACACCTCCCTACGAGCAGTACTTC.

This clone was counted once. The chain combines TRBV4-3 with TRBJ1-1; D ambiguous. Germline V gives CDR1 LGHNA, CDR2 YSLEER. This CDR3 region has 14 residues. The V end lost 1 base, the J end lost 1 base, and 7 bases lay between the germline ends. The CDR3 loop reads CASSQGNWNTEAFF. In nucleotides, the CDR3 is TGCGCCAGCAGCCAAGGTAACTGGAACACTGAAGCTTTCTTT.

The chain couples TRBV4-2 to TRBJ2-1; 7 bases are a match to TRBD1. Germline loops: CDR1 LGHNA, CDR2 YNFKEQ. This CDR3 has 14 residues. V lost 5 bases and J lost 3; bases outside the gene matches: 4. The CDR3 DNA sequence: TGTGCCAGCAGCTTCCAGGGGGACTACAATGAGCAGTTCTTC. This encodes CASSFQGDYNEQFF.

In its sample, this clone was seen once. J is TRBJ2-7 and V is TRBV5-4, with 14 bases lining up with TRBD2. Trimming took 0 bases from V and 6 from J; bases not matched to a gene: 5. CDR3 size: 16 residues. Germline-derived CDR1 and CDR2 are SGHNT and YYREEE (reference sequence). In DNA, the CDR3 is TGTGCCAGCAGCTTGGCCCAGACTAGCGGGGGGGTCGAGCAGTACTTC. Translating it yields CASSLAQTSGGVEQYF.

V usage is TRBV11-3 and J usage is TRBJ1-2; D is possibly TRBD1 (5 bases). CDR3 length: 14 residues. V lost 2 bases to trimming and J lost 8 bases, with 15 bases between them. CDR1 and CDR2 (germline): SGHNT, YENEEA. In nucleotides, the CDR3 is TGTGCCAGCAGCTTATTTTTCGGGGGTGAGGGCTACACCTTC. Its translation is CASSLFFGGEGYTF.

This clone was seen only once. The chain links TRBV5-4 to TRBJ2-2; 15 bases line up with TRBD2. There are 17 residues in the CDR3. Germline V gene lookup returns CDR1 SGHNT and CDR2 YYREEE (reference sequence). The J segment lost 2 bases and the V segment lost 5 bases, leaving 4 bases of the junction unmatched. The CDR3 spells CASRAGLAGGNTGELFF. In DNA, the CDR3 is TGTGCCAGCAGGGCGGGACTAGCGGGGGGAAACACCGGGGAGCTGTTTTTT.

The chain uses TRBV4-3 and TRBJ2-1; TRBD2 agrees at 8 bases. Looked up from germline, CDR1 is LGHNA and CDR2 is YSLEER. The CDR3 length is 14 residues. The J segment lost 8 bases and the V segment lost 1 base, leaving 4 bases of the junction unmatched. The CDR3 DNA follows: TGCGCCAGCAGCCAAGCGGGGGGGCTCGATGAGCAGTTCTTC. Translation: CASSQAGGLDEQFF.

V gene TRBV7-9 combines with J gene TRBJ2-5; a weak D match, TRBD1 (6 bases). CDR1 is SEHNR and CDR2 is FQNEAQ in the germline V gene (reference sequence). The V and J ends lost 3 bases and 5 bases respectively, with 13 bases between them. This CDR3 spans 14 amino acids. This chain's CDR3 is CASSFPGAGETQYF. Written as DNA, the CDR3 is TGTGCCAGCAGCTTTCCAGGGGCAGGGGAGACCCAGTACTTC.

The V gene is TRBV5-1, the J gene TRBJ2-1; TRBD1 matches 9 bases. Germline CDR1 and CDR2: SGHRS and YFSETQ. Germline trimming cut 4 bases from V and 8 bases from J; bases unmatched to any gene: 13. The CDR3 covers 16 residues. The CDR3 protein is CASSAQPTGGRYEQFF. CDR3 coding DNA: TGCGCCAGCAGCGCCCAACCGACAGGGGGGAGGTATGAGCAGTTCTTC.